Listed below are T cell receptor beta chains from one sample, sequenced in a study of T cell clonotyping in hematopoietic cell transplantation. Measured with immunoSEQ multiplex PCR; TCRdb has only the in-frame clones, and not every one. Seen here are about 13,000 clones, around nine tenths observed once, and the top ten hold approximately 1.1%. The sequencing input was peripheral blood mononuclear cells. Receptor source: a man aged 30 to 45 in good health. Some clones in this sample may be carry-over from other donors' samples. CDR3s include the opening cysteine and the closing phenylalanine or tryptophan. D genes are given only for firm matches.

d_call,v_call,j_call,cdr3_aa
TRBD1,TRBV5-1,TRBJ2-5,CASSIGQGAAQETQYF
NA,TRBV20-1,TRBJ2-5,CSGGAGETQYF
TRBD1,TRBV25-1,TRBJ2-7,CATQGPSYEQYF
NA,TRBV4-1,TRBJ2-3,CASSQDRAGPGTQYF
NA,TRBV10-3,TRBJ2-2,CAISQGLGAGELFF
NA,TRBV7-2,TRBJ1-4,CASSPRTYSEKLFF
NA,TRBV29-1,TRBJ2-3,CSVVGEADTQYF
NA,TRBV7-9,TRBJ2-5,CASSLGVAQETQYF
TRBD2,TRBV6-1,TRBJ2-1,CASSGQLAGGYNEQFF
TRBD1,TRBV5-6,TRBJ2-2,CATQYRGTGPTGELFF
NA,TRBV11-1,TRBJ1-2,CASSISSSNYGYTF
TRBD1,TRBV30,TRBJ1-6,CAWAGGPYNSPLHF
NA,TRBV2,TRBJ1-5,CASRVGENQPQHF
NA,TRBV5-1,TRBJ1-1,CASSSLTGTNTEAFF
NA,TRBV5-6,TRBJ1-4,CASSLEFQEKLFF
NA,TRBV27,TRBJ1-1,CASSPGRLNTEAFF
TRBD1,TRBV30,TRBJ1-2,CAWSPGQGGDYGYTF
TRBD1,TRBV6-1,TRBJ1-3,CASSEGTGGNTIYF
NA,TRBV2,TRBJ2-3,CASRIQDTQYF
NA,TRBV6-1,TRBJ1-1,CASSGGLRQYTEAFF
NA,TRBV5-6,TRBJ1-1,CASSLVNTEAFF
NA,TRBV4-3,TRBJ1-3,CASSQDEGSGNTIYF
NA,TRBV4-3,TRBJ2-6,CASSQVSAGANVLTF
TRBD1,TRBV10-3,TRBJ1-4,CAISGTGAGNEKLFF
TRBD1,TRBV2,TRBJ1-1,CASGQAEAFF
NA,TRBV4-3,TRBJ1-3,CASSPSGRISGNTIYF
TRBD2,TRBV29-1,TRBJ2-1,CSVEEGGRVQFF
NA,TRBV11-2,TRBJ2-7,CASSAIARTNSYEQYF
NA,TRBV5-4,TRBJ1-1,CASSLNVGWNTEAFF
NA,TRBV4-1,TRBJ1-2,CASSQVQGRHGYTF
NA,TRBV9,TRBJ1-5,CASSLGESNQPQHF
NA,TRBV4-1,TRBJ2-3,CASSRGGAGALDDTQYF
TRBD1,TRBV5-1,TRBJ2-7,CASSQSTGTTEQYF
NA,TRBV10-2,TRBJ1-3,CASSVRGANDFSGNTIYF
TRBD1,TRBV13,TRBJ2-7,CASSLGPDRVHEQYF
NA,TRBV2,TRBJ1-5,CASGSSGARQPQHF
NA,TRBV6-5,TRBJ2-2,CASMAGQNTGELFF
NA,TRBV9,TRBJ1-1,CASSVAHLEAFF
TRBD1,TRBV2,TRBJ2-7,CASSDQGQGLNEQYF
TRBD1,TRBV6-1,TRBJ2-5,CASSDPSKQGIETQYF
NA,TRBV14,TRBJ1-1,CASSRISLANTEAFF
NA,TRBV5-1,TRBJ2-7,CASSRLGEGYEQYF
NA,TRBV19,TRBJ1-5,CASSMRGDQPQHF
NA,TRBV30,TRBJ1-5,CAWGRNSNQPQHF
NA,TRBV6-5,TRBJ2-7,CAVDGAGEGEQYF
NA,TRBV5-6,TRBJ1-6,CASSLDALGRGFSPLHF
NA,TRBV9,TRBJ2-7,CASSVNNFLGGEQYF
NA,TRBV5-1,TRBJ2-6,CATADSPSGANVLTF
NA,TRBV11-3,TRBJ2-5,CASSYDRGETQYF
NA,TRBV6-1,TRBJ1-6,CASRHKYNSPLHF
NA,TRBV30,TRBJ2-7,CALTSGGLTYEQYF
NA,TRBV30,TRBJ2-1,CAWSVRWVRGNEQFF
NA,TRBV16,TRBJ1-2,CASSPPRDGYGYTF
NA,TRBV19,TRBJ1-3,CASRIPAGNTIYF
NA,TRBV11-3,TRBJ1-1,CASSGGHPRSEAFF
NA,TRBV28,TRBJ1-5,CASTFLGGASNQPQHF